Presented here are 2 T cell receptor beta chains from one specimen sequenced in a study of radiotherapy plus CTLA-4 blockade in lung cancer (dated by TCRdb to the late 2010s). Library preparation was by the immunoSEQ multiplex PCR assay. Here the immuneACCESS table is served through TCRdb, limited to in-frame sequences with V and J called. Missing clones are a known gap in these copies; in checked studies unresolved V genes cover under half, and the rest lacks a known reason. For this sample there are some 50,000 clones; approximately 79% appear just once. The leading ten clones occupy 3.2% of the sample. The sample here was peripheral blood, taken from a patient treated with radiotherapy plus ipilimumab. Source of these receptors: a human donor with non-small cell lung cancer who had a partial response to radiotherapy plus ipilimumab.

This sequence joins TRBV9 and TRBJ1-1, with D possibly TRBD1 on 6 matching bases. CDR3 length: 13 residues. Germline CDR1 SGDLS, CDR2 YYNGEE. V was pared by 2 bases and J by 11 bases, with 16 bases between. In DNA form, the CDR3 reads TGTGCCAGCAGCGTGACAGGAGAGGGCTTGGCTTTCTTT. It specifies CASSVTGEGLAFF.

J is TRBJ1-2 and V is TRBV28; perhaps TRBD1 as D (5 bases). Germline CDR1 MDHEN, CDR2 SYDVKM. V was clipped by 5 bases and J by 2 bases, with 12 bases between them. The length of the CDR3 is 14 residues. The CDR3 sequence: CASSRGAANYGYTF. The CDR3 nucleotides are TGTGCCAGCAGTCGCGGGGCAGCCAACTATGGCTACACCTTC.